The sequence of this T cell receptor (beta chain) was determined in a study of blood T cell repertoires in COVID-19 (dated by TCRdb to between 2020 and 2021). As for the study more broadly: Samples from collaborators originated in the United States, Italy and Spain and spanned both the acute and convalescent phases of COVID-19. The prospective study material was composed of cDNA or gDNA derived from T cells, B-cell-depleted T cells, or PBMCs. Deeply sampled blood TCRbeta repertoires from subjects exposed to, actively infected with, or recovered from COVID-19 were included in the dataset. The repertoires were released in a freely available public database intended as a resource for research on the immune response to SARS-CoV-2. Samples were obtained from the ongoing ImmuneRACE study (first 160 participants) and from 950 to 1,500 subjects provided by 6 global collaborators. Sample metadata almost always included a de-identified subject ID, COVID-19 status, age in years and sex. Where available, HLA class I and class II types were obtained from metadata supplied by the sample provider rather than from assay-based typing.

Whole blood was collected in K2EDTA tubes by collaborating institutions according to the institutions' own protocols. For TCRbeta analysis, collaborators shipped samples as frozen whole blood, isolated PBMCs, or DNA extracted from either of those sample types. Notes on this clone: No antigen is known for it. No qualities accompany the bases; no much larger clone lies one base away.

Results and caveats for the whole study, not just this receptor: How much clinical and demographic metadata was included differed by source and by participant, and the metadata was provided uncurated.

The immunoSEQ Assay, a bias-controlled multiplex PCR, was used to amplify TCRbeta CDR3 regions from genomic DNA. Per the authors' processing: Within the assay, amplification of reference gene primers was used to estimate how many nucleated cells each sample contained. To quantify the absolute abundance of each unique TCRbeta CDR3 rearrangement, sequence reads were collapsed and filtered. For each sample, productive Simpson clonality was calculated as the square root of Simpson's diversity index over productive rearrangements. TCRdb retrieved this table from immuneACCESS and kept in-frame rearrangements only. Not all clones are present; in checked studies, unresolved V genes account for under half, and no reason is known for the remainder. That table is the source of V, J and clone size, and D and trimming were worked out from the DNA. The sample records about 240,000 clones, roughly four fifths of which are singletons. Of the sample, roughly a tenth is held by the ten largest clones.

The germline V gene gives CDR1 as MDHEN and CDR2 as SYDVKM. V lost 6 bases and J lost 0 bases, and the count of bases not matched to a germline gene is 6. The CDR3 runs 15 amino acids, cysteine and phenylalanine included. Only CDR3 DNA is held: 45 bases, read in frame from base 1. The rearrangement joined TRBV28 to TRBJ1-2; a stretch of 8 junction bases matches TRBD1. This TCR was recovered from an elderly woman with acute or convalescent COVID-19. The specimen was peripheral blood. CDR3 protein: CASSGTGNPNYGYTF. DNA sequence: TGTGCCAGCAGCGGGACAGGCAACCCTAACTATGGCTACACCTTC.